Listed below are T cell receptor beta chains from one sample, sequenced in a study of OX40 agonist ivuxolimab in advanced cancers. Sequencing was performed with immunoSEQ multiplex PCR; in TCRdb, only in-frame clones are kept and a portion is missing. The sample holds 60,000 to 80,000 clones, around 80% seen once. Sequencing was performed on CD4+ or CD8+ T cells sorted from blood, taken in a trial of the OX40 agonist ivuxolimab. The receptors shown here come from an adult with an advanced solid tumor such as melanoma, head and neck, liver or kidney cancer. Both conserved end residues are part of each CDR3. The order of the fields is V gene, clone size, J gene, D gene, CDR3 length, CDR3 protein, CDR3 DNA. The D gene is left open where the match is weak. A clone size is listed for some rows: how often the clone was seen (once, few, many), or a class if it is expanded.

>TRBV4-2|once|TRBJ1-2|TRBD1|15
CASSQDGDRGYGYTF
TGTGCCAGCAGCCAAGATGGGGACAGGGGCTATGGCTACACCTTC
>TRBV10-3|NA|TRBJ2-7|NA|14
CAISDRQGSYEQYF
TGTGCCATCAGTGATAGGCAGGGTTCCTACGAGCAGTACTTC
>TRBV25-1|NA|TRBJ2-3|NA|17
CASAPPSGGVGTDTQYF
TGTGCCAGCGCCCCCCCCTCTGGCGGGGTAGGAACAGATACGCAGTATTTT
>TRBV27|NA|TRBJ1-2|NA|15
CASSLSPGPNYGYTF
TGTGCCAGCAGTTTATCACCAGGCCCTAACTATGGCTACACCTTC
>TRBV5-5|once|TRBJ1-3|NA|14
CASSLGRGGNTIYF
TGTGCCAGCAGCTTGGGACGGGGCGGCAACACCATATATTTT
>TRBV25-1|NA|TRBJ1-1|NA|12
CASSVEGSQAFF
TGTGCCAGCAGTGTTGAGGGATCTCAAGCTTTCTTT
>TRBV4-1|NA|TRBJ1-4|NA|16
CASSQSRDGRNEKLFF
TGCGCCAGCAGCCAAAGTCGGGACGGCCGAAATGAAAAACTGTTTTTT
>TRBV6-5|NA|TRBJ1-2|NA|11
CAIGANYGYTF
TGTGCAATTGGCGCAAACTATGGCTACACCTTC
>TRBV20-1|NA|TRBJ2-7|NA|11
CSASPSDEQYF
TGCAGTGCTAGTCCTAGCGACGAGCAGTACTTC
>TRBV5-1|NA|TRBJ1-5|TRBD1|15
CASSLGQGVHQPQHF
TGCGCCAGCAGCTTGGGACAGGGGGTCCATCAGCCCCAGCATTTT
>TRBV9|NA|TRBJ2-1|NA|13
CASSVDGHVEQFF
TGTGCCAGCAGCGTAGACGGGCACGTTGAGCAGTTCTTC
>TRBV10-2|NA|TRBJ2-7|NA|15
CASSDPGRPRDEQYF
TGCGCCAGCAGTGACCCCGGGAGACCACGGGACGAGCAGTACTTC
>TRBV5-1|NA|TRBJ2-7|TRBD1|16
CASSLEMQGVTYEQYF
TGCGCCAGCAGCTTGGAGATGCAGGGGGTTACCTACGAGCAGTACTTC
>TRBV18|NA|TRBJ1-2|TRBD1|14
CASSPEGQGSRYTF
TGTGCCAGCTCACCGGAGGGACAGGGTTCCCGCTACACCTTC
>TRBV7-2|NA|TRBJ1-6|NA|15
CASSLVAGVESPLHF
TGTGCCAGCAGCTTAGTCGCCGGCGTGGAGTCACCCCTCCACTTT
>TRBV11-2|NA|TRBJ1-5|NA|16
CASSLYPPGINQPQHF
TGTGCCAGCAGCTTATACCCACCGGGCATCAATCAGCCCCAGCATTTT
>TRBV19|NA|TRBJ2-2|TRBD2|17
CASSIVGAGENTGELFF
TGTGCCAGTAGTATAGTTGGAGCGGGGGAGAACACCGGGGAGCTGTTTTTT
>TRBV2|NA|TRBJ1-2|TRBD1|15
CASTPRQGANYGYTF
TGTGCCAGCACTCCTAGACAGGGAGCTAACTATGGCTACACCTTC
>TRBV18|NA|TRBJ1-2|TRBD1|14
CASSPSGGGYGYTF
TGTGCCAGCTCACCATCAGGGGGCGGCTATGGCTACACCTTC
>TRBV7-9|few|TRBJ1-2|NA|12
CASSPKGVGYTF
TGTGCCAGCAGCCCAAAGGGGGTTGGCTACACCTTC
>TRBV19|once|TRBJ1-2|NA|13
CASSPTGSYGYTF
TGTGCCAGTAGTCCTACGGGTAGCTATGGCTACACCTTC
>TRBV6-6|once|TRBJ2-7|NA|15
CASSYSIRQSYEQYF
TGTGCCAGCAGTTACTCGATCAGGCAGTCCTACGAGCAGTACTTC
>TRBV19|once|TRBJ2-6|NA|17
CASSIRGVSSGANVLTF
TGTGCCAGTAGTATAAGGGGCGTTAGCTCTGGGGCCAACGTCCTGACTTTC
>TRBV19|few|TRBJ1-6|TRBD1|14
CASRTGEDHSPLHF
TGTGCCAGTAGGACAGGGGAAGACCATTCACCCCTCCACTTT
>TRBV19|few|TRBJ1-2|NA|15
CASSIRVGANYGYTF
TGTGCCAGTAGTATCCGAGTAGGGGCGAACTATGGCTACACCTTC
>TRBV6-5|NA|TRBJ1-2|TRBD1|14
CASSQSGQGGGYTF
TGTGCCAGCAGCCAATCGGGACAGGGTGGAGGCTACACCTTC
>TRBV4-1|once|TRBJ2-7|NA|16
CASSQDGVRLSYEQYF
TGCGCCAGCAGCCAAGACGGGGTCAGACTGAGCTACGAGCAGTACTTC
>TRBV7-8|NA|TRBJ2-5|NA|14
CASSQQNRQETQYF
TGTGCCAGCAGCCAACAAAACAGACAAGAGACCCAGTACTTC
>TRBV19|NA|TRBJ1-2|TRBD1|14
CASSSFGDRVRYTF
TGTGCCAGTAGTTCATTTGGGGACAGGGTCCGCTACACCTTC
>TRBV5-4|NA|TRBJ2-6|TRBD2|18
CASSPLAGGRSGANVLTF
TGTGCCAGCAGTCCGCTAGCGGGGGGTCGTTCGGGGGCCAACGTCCTGACTTTC
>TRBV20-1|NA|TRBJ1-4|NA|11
CSARRTPDTFF
TGCAGTGCTAGACGAACACCCGACACCTTTTTT
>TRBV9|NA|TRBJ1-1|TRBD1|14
CASSETGGNTEAFF
TGTGCCAGCAGCGAGACAGGGGGGAACACTGAAGCTTTCTTT
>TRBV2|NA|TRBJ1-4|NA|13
CASRSGGDEKLFF
TGTGCCAGCAGGTCCGGGGGTGATGAAAAACTGTTTTTT
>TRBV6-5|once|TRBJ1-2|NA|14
CASRSLDTFYGYTF
TGTGCCAGCCGAAGCCTCGACACATTCTATGGCTACACCTTC
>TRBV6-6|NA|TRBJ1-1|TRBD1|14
CASSRRDRNTEAFF
TGTGCCAGCAGTCGGAGGGACAGGAACACTGAAGCTTTCTTT
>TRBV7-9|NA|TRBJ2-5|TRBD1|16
CASSLGDRGHQETQYF
TGTGCCAGCAGCTTAGGGGACAGGGGCCACCAAGAGACCCAGTACTTC
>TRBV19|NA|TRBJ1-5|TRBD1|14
CASSRDRFNQPQHF
TGTGCCAGTAGTCGGGACAGATTCAATCAGCCCCAGCATTTT
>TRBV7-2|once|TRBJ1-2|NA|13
CASSRTGVDGYTF
TGTGCCAGCAGCCGAACAGGAGTTGATGGCTACACTTTC
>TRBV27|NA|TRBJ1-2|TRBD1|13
CASSPGQERGYTF
TGTGCCAGCAGCCCTGGACAGGAAAGAGGCTACACCTTC
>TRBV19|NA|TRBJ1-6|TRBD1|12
CASNRGNSPLHF
TGTGCCAGTAACAGGGGTAATTCACCCCTCCACTTT
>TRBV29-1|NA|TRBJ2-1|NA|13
CSVTGASYNEQFF
TGCAGCGTCACAGGAGCATCCTACAATGAGCAGTTCTTC
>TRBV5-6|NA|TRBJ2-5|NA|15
CASSLTGGGRETQYF
TGTGCCAGCAGCTTGACCGGGGGCGGTCGGGAGACCCAGTACTTC
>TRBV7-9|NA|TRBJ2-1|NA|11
CASSLAWEQFF
TGTGCCAGCAGCTTAGCATGGGAGCAGTTCTTC
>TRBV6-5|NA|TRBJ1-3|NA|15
CAGSYGRGTGNTIYF
TGTGCCGGCAGTTATGGCAGGGGCACTGGAAACACCATATATTTT
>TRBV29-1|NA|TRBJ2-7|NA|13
CSVVSGASYEQYF
TGCAGCGTTGTATCCGGTGCCTCCTACGAGCAGTACTTC
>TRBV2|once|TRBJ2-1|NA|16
CASSEGNGGEYNEQFF
TGTGCCAGCAGTGAAGGGAACGGCGGAGAATACAATGAGCAGTTCTTC